The 27 T cell receptor beta chains presented below share a single source sample, sequenced in a study of CD8+CD57+ T cells in acquired aplastic anemia. By flow cytometry, patients selected for sequencing had shown an expansion of CD8+CD57+ cells. Profiles of TCR beta VDJ and CDR3 were generated from a genomic DNA template. TCRdb reanalysed the reads using MiXCR and keeps one entry per CDR3 protein. The table lists 400,000 to 600,000 distinct CDR3 sequences, approximately 33% of them singletons. Input material: sorted CD4+, CD8+, or CD8+CD57+ T cells (not recorded which) from PBMCs. The receptors stem from a human donor with aplastic anemia.

A few counts support this clonotype. The V and J genes are TRBV6-1 and TRBJ2-6, with D perhaps given as TRBD1 or TRBD2 (6 bases each). Germline-derived CDR1 and CDR2 are MNHNS and SASEGT. V lost 7 bases, J lost 1 base, and 20 bases lay in between. This CDR3 spans 18 amino acids. The CDR3 DNA reads TGTGCCAGCACCCTCGTCGGGGGCCCGAGGTCTGGGGCCAACGTCCTGACTTTC. This encodes CASTLVGGPRSGANVLTF.

This clonotype showed up just once. Since a much larger clone is just one base distant, this may be a read error. V and J are TRBV2 and TRBJ2-7, with TRBD1 matching over 9 bases. This CDR3 has 14 residues. Germline CDR1 reads SNHLY; CDR2 reads FYNNEI. V lost 5 bases, J lost 5 bases, and 7 bases stayed unmatched. This CDR3 reads CASSPRDRVDEQYF. The CDR3 DNA reads as TGTGCCAGCAGTCCCCGGGACAGGGTGGACGAGCAGTACTTC.

The chain has TRBV12-3 or TRBV12-4 and TRBJ1-1, with 11 nucleotides matching TRBD1. This CDR3 contains 13 residues. Trimming at V came to 5 bases and at J to 7 bases, leaving 3 bases not matched to a gene. The CDR3 region is CASSRDRGVEAFF. CDR3 in DNA: TGTGCCAGCAGTCGGGACAGGGGGGTTGAAGCTTTCTTT.

With respect to this clonotype: With a much larger clone just one base away, this may be a read error. The rearrangement joins TRBV5-1 to TRBJ2-2, with a possible D match to TRBD2 (6 bases). In germline, CDR1 is SGHRS, CDR2 YFSETQ. The CDR3 has 18 amino acids. DNA of the CDR3: TGCGCCAGCAGCGGGGGGATTATGAGGCATGCGAACACCGGGGAGCTGGTTTTT. Its protein product is CASSGGIMRHANTGELVF.

In this sample, this clonotype turned up many times. The chain carries TRBV24-1 and TRBJ1-5; D call uncertain. Between the trimmed V and J ends, which lost 0 bases and 0 bases, there was a span of 8 bases. The germline V gene encodes CDR1 KGHDR and CDR2 SFDVKD. CDR3 size: 16 residues. The CDR3 coding sequence is TGTGCCACCAGTGATTTGCGGTCAGGTAGCAATCAGCCCCAGCATTTT. It yields the protein CATSDLRSGSNQPQHF.

This clonotype turned up a few times. This chain joins TRBV12-3 or TRBV12-4 and TRBJ1-2; D gene uncertain. CDR3 length: 14 amino acids. The germline V and J ends were trimmed by 6 bases and 4 bases, with 15 bases remaining between them. The CDR3 here is CASSDGPRAYGYTF. CDR3 DNA: TGTGCCAGCAGCGACGGGCCCAGAGCCTATGGCTACACCTTC.

The V and J genes are TRBV9 and TRBJ2-2; D gene unclear. The V and J ends lost 1 base and 3 bases respectively, with 10 bases between them. In germline, CDR1 is SGDLS, CDR2 YYNGEE. The CDR3 consists of 15 residues. The DNA of the CDR3 is TGTGCCAGCAGCGTATCCGACCGGGACACCGGGGAGCTGTTTTTT. Translation: CASSVSDRDTGELFF.

The DNA of the CDR3 is TGTGCCAGCACCTTTAGAGGGGACGATAATTCACCCCTCCACTTT. Protein product: CASTFRGDDNSPLHF. This sequence joins TRBV13 and TRBJ1-6; maybe TRBD1 (5 bases). Trimming took off 7 bases at V and 5 bases at J, with 15 bases between the two ends. CDR1 PRHDT and CDR2 FYEKMQ come from the germline V gene (reference sequence). The CDR3 loop spans 15 amino acids. Drawing the rest from reference TRBV13 and TRBJ1-6, the complete variable domain is AAGVIQSPRHLIKEKRETATLKCYPIPRHDTVYWYQQGPGQDPQFLISFYEKMQSDKGSIPDRFSAQQFSDYHSELNMSSLELGDSALYFCASTFRGDDNSPLHFGNGTRLTVT.

This clonotype was detected ten times or more. The chain uses TRBV29-1 and TRBJ1-1; D not resolved. V lost 4 bases to trimming and J lost 0 bases, with 12 bases between them. Per the germline V gene, CDR1 is SQVTM and CDR2 is ANQGSEA. The CDR3 has 14 residues. CDR3 protein: CSVVKSVMNTEAFF. CDR3 in DNA: TGCAGCGTTGTGAAGTCTGTTATGAACACTGAAGCTTTCTTT.

Concerning this clonotype itself: One end of the junction does not line up with germline, which may come from a read error. V usage is TRBV2 and J usage is TRBJ2-7; no definite D call. The germline V gene has CDR1 SNHLY and CDR2 FYNNEI. The CDR3 totals 13 residues. In nucleotides, the CDR3 is TGTGCCAGCAGTACCTTCGACTCCTACGAGCAGGACTTC. It yields the protein CASSTFDSYEQDF.

This clonotype has ten or more counts. The genes are TRBV19 and TRBJ1-5; possible D gene TRBD1, 6 bases. The CDR3 is 14 amino acids. From germline, CDR1 is LNHDA and CDR2 SQIVND (reference sequence). Trimming removed 4 bases from V and 4 bases from J, with 11 bases in between. In DNA, the CDR3 is TGTGCCAGTAGTAACAGGGTAGCAAATCAGCCCCAGCATTTT. As protein: CASSNRVANQPQHF.

The J gene is TRBJ2-7, the V gene TRBV7-6, with D unclear. The CDR3 extends over 17 amino acids. Germline CDR1 SGHVS, CDR2 FNYEAQ. V was pared by 5 bases and J by 1 base, with 21 bases between. The CDR3 sequence: CASSPFSRTALSYEQYF. The CDR3 bases are TGTGCCAGCAGCCCTTTTTCAAGGACGGCCCTGTCCTACGAGCAGTACTTC.

This clonotype has more than one count but fewer than ten. One end of the junction is discordant with germline, which a read error may explain. The rearrangement joins TRBV2 to TRBJ1-2; no clear D gene. Per the germline V gene, CDR1 is SNHLY and CDR2 is FYNNEI. CDR3 size: 14 residues. The CDR3 DNA is TGTGCCCGCAGTGAAGCGCTTCAGGTATATGGCTACACCTTC. Its protein is CARSEALQVYGYTF.

This clonotype was counted between two and nine times. This chain links TRBV20-1 with TRBJ2-4; weak D call: TRBD2 (5 bases). The CDR3 is 15 amino acids. V was trimmed by 6 bases and J by 1 base, leaving 16 bases between them. CDR1 is DFQATT, CDR2 SNEGSKA, per germline (reference sequence). CDR3 in DNA: TGCAGTGCCCTCGCGCGGGTTAAGGCCAAAAACATTCAGTACTTC. Residues: CSALARVKAKNIQYF.

The gene calls are TRBV2 and TRBJ2-2; 9 bases map to TRBD1. CDR1 SNHLY and CDR2 FYNNEI come from the germline V gene. This CDR3 comprises 14 residues. Trimming removed 3 bases from V and 4 bases from J; junction bases left unmatched: 0. The CDR3 DNA is TGTGCCAGCAGTGAGACAGGGGGCACCGGGGAGCTGTTTTTT. It codes for CASSETGGTGELFF.

In the case of this clonotype: A much larger clone differs by one base, so this may be a read error. The genes are TRBV19 and TRBJ1-1; a weak D match, TRBD1 (6 bases). In germline, CDR1 is LNHDA, CDR2 SQIVND (reference sequence). This CDR3 comprises 13 residues. CDR3 loop: CASSNRVGTETFF. The CDR3 DNA reads TGTGCCAGTAGTAACAGGGTCGGCACTGAAACTTTCTTT.

Concerning this clonotype: A much larger clonotype is one base distant, so this may be a read error. The chain links TRBV20-1 to TRBJ2-7, with D unresolved. Trimming shortened V by 3 bases and J by 2 bases, and 11 bases separated the two germline ends. Germline CDR1 is DFQATT and CDR2 is SNEGSKA (reference sequence). The CDR3 length is 13 residues. The CDR3: CSASVFSPYEQYF. CDR3 coding DNA: TGCAGTGCTAGTGTCTTTAGCCCCTACGAGCAGTACTTC.

This clonotype was detected only a few times. The chain joins TRBV20-1 to TRBJ2-1; 10 bases fit TRBD2. There are 15 residues in the CDR3. The trim removed 6 bases at V and 0 bases at J, leaving 5 bases unmatched. CDR1 is DFQATT and CDR2 is SNEGSKA in the germline V gene (reference sequence). The DNA for the CDR3 is TGCAGTGCGGGACTAGCGATGAGCTCCTACAATGAGCAGTTCTTC. This codes for CSAGLAMSSYNEQFF.

This clonotype has a count of ten or more. The chain has TRBV2 and TRBJ1-3; unclear D gene. Per the germline V gene, CDR1 is SNHLY and CDR2 is FYNNEI. Trimming stripped 7 bases from V and 4 bases from J, with 8 bases between. There are 12 residues in the CDR3. The CDR3 nucleotides are TGTGCCAGCACTTCCGAGGGAAACACCATATATTTT. It translates to CASTSEGNTIYF.

The chain has TRBV10-2 and TRBJ1-2; 7 bases agree with TRBD1. V was clipped by 5 bases and J by 12 bases; unmatched bases: 18. Per the germline V gene, CDR1 is WSHSY and CDR2 is SAAADI. The CDR3 runs to 15 residues. The CDR3 coding sequence is TGCGCCAGCAGTCAGGGACAGTCCGGGGCCAACGATCACACCTTC. The encoded protein is CASSQGQSGANDHTF.

In regard to this clonotype: A much larger clone lies a single base off, so this may be a read error. V usage is TRBV7-8 and J usage is TRBJ1-3; D unresolved. The CDR3 sequence is 13 residues long. Germline V gene sequence: CDR1 SGHVS, CDR2 FQNEAQ. CDR3 DNA: TGTGCCAGCAGCCCGACCGTTGGAAACACCGTATATTTT. Translation gives CASSPTVGNTVYF.

There are a few counts of this clonotype. CDR3 DNA sequence: TGTCCTCACGGGCGCTCTAACTATGGCTACACCTTC. It yields the protein CPHGRSNYGYTF. V usage is TRBV6-2 or TRBV6-3 and J usage is TRBJ1-2; D gene unclear. Germline CDR1 is MNHEY and CDR2 is SVGEGT. The CDR3 contains 12 residues.

This clonotype was seen more than once but under ten times. The chain employs TRBV20-1 and TRBJ2-1; 8 bases map to TRBD2. Per the germline V gene, CDR1 is DFQATT and CDR2 is SNEGSKA (reference sequence). The CDR3 is 14 residues long. V was pared by 0 bases and J by 8 bases, with 6 bases of the junction left unmatched. The CDR3 DNA reads TGCAGTGCTAGAGACCCGCGGGGGGCCGATGAGCAGTTCTTC. It yields the protein CSARDPRGADEQFF.

This clonotype has just a few counts. This CDR3 reads CASSTRTGRYEQYF. The CDR3 bases are TGTGCCAGCAGCACCCGGACAGGGCGGTACGAGCAGTACTTC. This sequence joins TRBV7-2 and TRBJ2-7, with 8 bases identical to TRBD1. The CDR3 has 14 amino acids. The V segment lost 5 bases and the J segment 4 bases; nucleotides outside the gene matches: 7. The V gene's germline CDR1 is SGHTA and CDR2 FQGNSA.

This clonotype occurred a few times. V and J are TRBV7-2 and TRBJ2-1; TRBD2 might be the D (6 bases). The CDR3 consists of 16 residues. CDR1 and CDR2 (germline): SGHTA, FQGNSA. V dropped 0 bases and J dropped 2 bases, with 11 bases sitting between them. CDR3: CASSLAVGGPYNEQFF. DNA of the CDR3: TGTGCCAGCAGCTTAGCGGTCGGAGGGCCCTACAATGAGCAGTTCTTC.

A note on this clonotype: One end of the junction is discordant with germline, which a read error may explain. The rearrangement links TRBV7-6 to TRBJ2-2, with TRBD2 matching over 14 bases. In germline, CDR1 is SGHVS, CDR2 FNYEAQ. The CDR3 contains 17 residues. CDR3 amino acids: CASSLLPGLAGEGELFF. The CDR3 coding sequence is TGTGCTAGCAGCCTACTCCCGGGACTAGCGGGAGAAGGGGAGCTGTTTTTT.

This clonotype was seen at least ten times. The V call is TRBV7-9, the J call TRBJ1-4; 7 nucleotides agree with TRBD1. The length of the CDR3 is 15 residues. The junction had 7 bases not matched to a gene; V was cut back by 5 bases and J by 4 bases. Germline V gene lookup returns CDR1 SEHNR and CDR2 FQNEAQ (reference sequence). The CDR3 nucleotides are TGTGCCAGCAGCAGACGGGACAGCGTTAATGAAAAACTGTTTTTT. It specifies CASSRRDSVNEKLFF.